Below, 9 T cell receptor beta chains from the same sample are listed, as sequenced in a study of cytomegalovirus exposure and HLA in healthy donors. PCR employed 60 Vbeta and 13 Jbeta primers. Sequencing used immunoSEQ multiplex PCR; TCRdb keeps in-frame clones, though not all of them. The data contain around 280,000 clones, roughly 89% of them singletons. What was sequenced was PBMCs. The receptors were gathered from a young woman in good health and CMV-seronegative.

This chain connects TRBV5-1 to TRBJ1-3; D unresolved. This CDR3 comprises 14 residues. Trimming removed 3 bases from V and 0 bases from J, with 7 bases in between. Looked up from germline, CDR1 is SGHRS and CDR2 is YFSETQ. Here the CDR3 reads CASSSTPSGNTIYF. CDR3 nucleotides: TGCGCCAGCAGCTCCACTCCCTCTGGAAACACCATATATTTT.

The V call is TRBV11-2, the J call TRBJ1-5; TRBD1 aligns across 7 bases. Per the germline V gene, CDR1 is SGHAT and CDR2 is FQNNGV. Trimming cost V 5 bases and J 4 bases; bases outside gene matches: 11. This CDR3 spans 16 amino acids. The CDR3 nucleotides read TGTGCCAGCAGCCAGCTGACAGGGCAGGTTAATCAGCCCCAGCATTTT. Residues: CASSQLTGQVNQPQHF.

The chain links TRBV5-1 to TRBJ1-2; maybe TRBD1 (5 bases). Trimming cost V 4 bases and J 2 bases, with 27 bases left between them. In germline, CDR1 is SGHRS, CDR2 YFSETQ. CDR3 length equals 19 residues. This CDR3 is CASSPTEVLNRNKNYGYTF. The CDR3 DNA is TGCGCCAGCAGCCCGACTGAAGTACTAAACAGGAATAAGAACTATGGCTACACCTTC.

The rearrangement links TRBV30 to TRBJ1-1; D ambiguous. Trimming shortened V by 1 base and J by 1 base, and 16 bases separated the two germline ends. The CDR3 is 16 residues long. Germline V gene lookup returns CDR1 GTSNPN and CDR2 SVGIG (reference sequence). This CDR3 reads CAWSDKSVHSNTEAFF. CDR3 bases: TGTGCCTGGAGTGACAAGAGCGTACATTCGAACACTGAAGCTTTCTTT.

The chain employs TRBV1 and TRBJ2-6; the D call TRBD2 from the table was never checked on the DNA. TRBV1 is a pseudogene segment. The CDR3 sequence is 18 residues long. The CDR3 sequence: CTSSQEKGGPSGANVLTF. The CDR3, as DNA: TGCACCAGCAGCCAAGAGAAGGGAGGCCCCTCTGGGGCCAACGTCCTGACTTTC.

CDR3 sequence reads: CSASPNYEQYF. CDR3 coding DNA: TGCAGTGCTAGCCCCAACTACGAGCAGTACTTC. V usage is TRBV20-1 and J usage is TRBJ2-7; D unclear. Germline-derived CDR1 and CDR2 are DFQATT and SNEGSKA (reference sequence). The CDR3 is 11 residues long. Trimming left V 3 bases short and J 3 bases short, with 6 bases between.

The CDR3 is CASRPDRGAQPQHF. The CDR3 DNA is TGTGCCAGCAGACCGGACAGGGGGGCTCAGCCCCAGCATTTT. This chain links TRBV6-7 with TRBJ1-5; 10 nucleotides align to TRBD1. TRBV6-7 is treated as an ORF (open reading frame) with a function not yet certain. This CDR3 has 14 residues. The trim removed 6 bases at V and 6 bases at J, leaving 5 bases unmatched.

The chain carries TRBV5-1 and TRBJ2-1; TRBD2 agrees at 12 bases. This CDR3 is built from 16 residues. With 4 bases clipped from V and 3 bases from J, the junction kept 5 bases outside the gene matches. The germline V gene has CDR1 SGHRS and CDR2 YFSETQ. In nucleotides, the CDR3 is TGCGCCAGCAGCCCGGGACTAGCGGGCATCTACAATGAGCAGTTCTTC. Translated, it gives CASSPGLAGIYNEQFF.

About this clone: Sequence at one end of the junction differs from germline and may be a read error. The chain combines TRBV5-8 with TRBJ1-2, with D hard to call. From germline, CDR1 is SGHTS and CDR2 YDEGEE. The CDR3 loop spans 15 amino acids. The CDR3 spells CASLNILQVNDGYTF. The DNA for the CDR3 is TGTGCCAGCTTGAATATCTTGCAGGTTAACGATGGCTACACCTTC. The complete variable domain, with remaining parts taken from reference TRBV5-8 and TRBJ1-2, reads EAGVTQSPTHLIKTRGQQATLRCSPISGHTSVYWYQQALGLGLQFLLWYDEGEERNRGNFPPRFSGRQFPNYSSELNVNALELEDSALYLCASLNILQVNDGYTFGSGTRLTVV.